Each of the 19 T cell receptor beta chains below was sequenced from the same sample in a study of blood T cell repertoires in COVID-19. Method: immunoSEQ multiplex PCR; TCRdb's copy keeps in-frame clones and lacks some. The profile covers a few hundred thousand clones, with 89% appearing a single time and around 3% taken by the ten largest. The sequencing input was peripheral blood. The receptors derive from a young woman with COVID-19, enrolled during active disease.

In regard to this clone: Other nucleotide sequences in the sample specify the same CDR3. This chain connects TRBV27 to TRBJ2-7; D possibly corresponds to TRBD1 (6 bases). CDR3 length: 18 amino acids. Germline loops: CDR1 MNHEY, CDR2 SMNVEV (reference sequence). The CDR3 sequence is CASSFARHREGNRYEQYV. CDR3 bases: TGTGCTAGCAGTTTTGCCCGACACAGGGAAGGCAACCGCTACGAGCAGTACGTC.

This clone was seen once. The V call is TRBV5-6, the J call TRBJ1-2; TRBD1 agrees at 8 bases. CDR3 length: 18 residues. Trimming cost V 1 base and J 5 bases; bases outside gene matches: 16. CDR1 SGHDT and CDR2 YYEEEE come from the germline V gene. CDR3 DNA: TGTGCCAGCAGCTTGAGTTCGGCAGGGGGCGTTAGTGGTTATGGCTACACCTTC. Translating gives CASSLSSAGGVSGYGYTF. The full variable domain, in which reference TRBV5-6 and TRBJ1-2 provide the parts outside the CDR3, is DAGVTQSPTHLIKTRGQQVTLRCSPKSGHDTVSWYQQALGQGPQFIFQYYEEEERQRGNFPDRFSGHQFPNYSSELNVNALLLGDSALYLCASSLSSAGGVSGYGYTFGSGTRLTVV.

The J gene is TRBJ1-2, the V gene TRBV29-1, with D uncertain. CDR3 length: 14 amino acids. Between the trimmed V and J ends, which lost 1 base and 2 bases, there was a span of 11 bases. Germline V gene data show CDR1 as SQVTM and CDR2 as ANQGSEA. CDR3 in amino acids: CSVEAVTINYGYTF. The CDR3, as DNA: TGCAGCGTTGAAGCTGTAACAATCAACTATGGCTACACCTTC.

As for this clone: Other DNA sequences from this sample encode an identical CDR3 as well. This chain connects TRBV12-3 or TRBV12-4 to TRBJ1-6; no definite D call. The CDR3 contains 12 residues. V lost 5 bases, J lost 5 bases, and 4 bases lay in between. The DNA for the CDR3 is TGTGCCAGCAGTCCTAATAATTCACCCCTCCACTTT. Translated: CASSPNNSPLHF.

The rearrangement uses TRBV13 and TRBJ2-2; TRBD1 aligns across 9 bases. The ends lost 8 bases at V and 2 bases at J; junction bases unmatched: 3. Per germline, CDR1 PRHDT and CDR2 FYEKMQ (reference sequence). The CDR3 consists of 14 residues. The CDR3 spells CASGTGGNTGELFF. CDR3 DNA sequence: TGTGCCAGCGGTACAGGGGGCAACACCGGGGAGCTGTTTTTT.

The chain links TRBV5-1 to TRBJ2-2; possibly TRBD1 for D (5 bases). The CDR3 totals 16 residues. Per the germline V gene, CDR1 is SGHRS and CDR2 is YFSETQ. Trimming stripped 3 bases from V and 1 base from J, with 13 bases between. CDR3 nucleotide sequence: TGCGCCAGCAGCTCGGATCAGGGAAGGAACACCGGGGAGCTGTTTTTT. The encoded protein is CASSSDQGRNTGELFF.

This chain uses TRBV5-6 with TRBJ2-7; 7 bases line up with TRBD1. CDR1 is SGHDT, CDR2 YYEEEE, per germline. Losses at the gene ends were 4 bases for V and 3 bases for J; bases not matched to a gene: 7. The CDR3 is 14 residues long. Here the CDR3 DNA reads TGTGCCAGCAGCATCCGACAGGGTGGCTACGAGCAGTACGTC. This translates into CASSIRQGGYEQYV.

The chain uses TRBV7-2 and TRBJ1-4, with 8 nucleotides matching TRBD1. Germline loops: CDR1 SGHTA, CDR2 FQGNSA. This CDR3 comprises 15 residues. J was trimmed by 6 bases and V by 5 bases; bases with no gene match: 8. The CDR3 nucleotides read TGTGCCAGCAGCCCGAGGACAGGGTGGGATGAAAAACTGTTTTTT. Translation: CASSPRTGWDEKLFF.

The J gene is TRBJ1-5, the V gene TRBV5-4, with D tentatively TRBD1 (5 bases). The CDR3 length is 13 residues. CDR1 and CDR2 from the germline V gene are SGHNT and YYREEE (reference sequence). The V gene lost 3 bases and the J gene lost 9 bases, with 13 bases spanning the gap. The CDR3 spells CASSYERGGPQHF. The DNA for the CDR3 is TGTGCCAGCAGCTACGAACGGGGGGGGCCCCAGCATTTT.

This chain links TRBV7-6 with TRBJ2-5, with a possible D match to TRBD1 (6 bases). V lost 5 bases to trimming and J lost 3 bases, with 19 bases between them. The CDR3 length is 16 residues. CDR1 is SGHVS, CDR2 FNYEAQ, per germline. Here the CDR3 reads CASSHPQGKEKETQYF. CDR3 DNA sequence: TGTGCCAGCAGCCACCCCCAGGGGAAGGAGAAAGAGACCCAGTACTTC.

The chain combines TRBV4-3 with TRBJ1-2; perhaps TRBD1 as D (6 bases). Germline V CDR1 and CDR2: LGHNA, YSLEER. The V and J ends lost 2 bases and 4 bases respectively, with 11 bases between them. The CDR3 is 14 amino acids. The CDR3 protein is CASSQNLGAYGYTF. The CDR3 region has the DNA TGCGCCAGCAGCCAAAACCTGGGGGCCTATGGCTACACCTTC.

The chain combines TRBV2 with TRBJ1-2, with D possibly TRBD1 on 5 matching bases. The ends were cut back, 6 bases at V and 0 bases at J, with 11 bases in the middle. Germline CDR1 reads SNHLY; CDR2 reads FYNNEI. This CDR3 spans 14 amino acids. The CDR3 DNA is TGTGCCAGCAGCGCGGACAAGACTAACTATGGCTACACCTTC. Its translation is CASSADKTNYGYTF.

This chain links TRBV7-2 with TRBJ1-6; 9 bases are a match to TRBD1. This CDR3 has 15 residues. CDR1 is SGHTA and CDR2 is FQGNSA in the germline V gene. V was pared by 6 bases and J by 6 bases, with 6 bases of the junction left unmatched. The DNA for the CDR3 is TGTGCCAGCAGTCCTGGGACAGGGTCTAATTCACCCCTCCACTTT. Its translation: CASSPGTGSNSPLHF. The complete variable domain, with remaining parts taken from reference TRBV7-2 and TRBJ1-6, reads GAGVSQSPSNKVTEKGKDVELRCDPISGHTALYWYRQSLGQGLEFLIYFQGNSAPDKSGLPSDRFSAERTGGSVSTLTIQRTQQEDSAVYLCASSPGTGSNSPLHFGNGTRLTVT.

This clone was seen a single time. The chain uses TRBV6-2 or TRBV6-3 and TRBJ1-3; D is possibly TRBD1 (6 bases). Germline assignment: CDR1 MNHEY and CDR2 SVGEGT. V lost 4 bases, J lost 3 bases, and 16 bases lay in between. The CDR3 is 16 amino acids. The CDR3 DNA reads as TGTGCCAGCAGTTCACCACTAAGGACAGTTGGAAACACCATATATTTT. Translated: CASSSPLRTVGNTIYF.

The CDR3 is CASSQVRQSRGAFF. DNA for the CDR3: TGTGCCAGCAGCCAAGTACGACAATCCAGGGGGGCTTTCTTT. V gene TRBV4-2 combines with J gene TRBJ1-1; 7 bases align to TRBD1. V was clipped by 1 base and J by 11 bases; unmatched bases: 10. The CDR3 has 14 residues. Germline V CDR1 and CDR2: LGHNA, YNFKEQ.

J is TRBJ1-2 and V is TRBV19; TRBD1 might be the D (5 bases). V was shortened by 7 bases and J by 6 bases, with 15 bases between the two germline ends. The germline CDR1 and CDR2 sequences are LNHDA and SQIVND (reference sequence). This CDR3 has 13 residues. CDR3 sequence (DNA): TGTGCCAGTAATTTTAAGGCGGGGGATGGCTACACCTTC. It encodes CASNFKAGDGYTF.

This clone is a singleton in its sample. The chain couples TRBV6-2 or TRBV6-3 to TRBJ2-7; 7 bases are a match to TRBD1. After removal of 2 bases from V and 2 bases from J, the junction contained 6 bases not matched to a gene. The CDR3 runs 15 residues. In germline, CDR1 is MNHEY, CDR2 SVGEGT. CDR3 sequence reads: CASSYPLQGTYEQYF. CDR3 sequence (DNA): TGTGCCAGCAGTTACCCTTTACAGGGGACCTACGAGCAGTACTTC.

The J gene is TRBJ1-1, the V gene TRBV5-5; D gene uncertain. The CDR3 extends over 17 amino acids. CDR1 is SGHKS and CDR2 is YYEKEE in the germline V gene (reference sequence). V gave up 0 bases and J gave up 2 bases, with 17 bases separating them. CDR3 in amino acids: CASSLDPLGRRNTEAFF. DNA for the CDR3: TGTGCCAGCAGCTTGGACCCTCTAGGAAGGAGAAACACTGAAGCTTTCTTT.

The chain links TRBV5-6 to TRBJ1-1, with D possibly being TRBD1 (5 bases). The CDR3 sequence is 15 residues long. The V end was cut by 3 bases, the J end by 0 bases, with 12 bases between. Germline lookup yields CDR1 SGHDT and CDR2 YYEEEE. CDR3 DNA: TGTGCCAGCAGCTCCCTCGGGGGAATGAACACTGAAGCTTTCTTT. Translation: CASSSLGGMNTEAFF.